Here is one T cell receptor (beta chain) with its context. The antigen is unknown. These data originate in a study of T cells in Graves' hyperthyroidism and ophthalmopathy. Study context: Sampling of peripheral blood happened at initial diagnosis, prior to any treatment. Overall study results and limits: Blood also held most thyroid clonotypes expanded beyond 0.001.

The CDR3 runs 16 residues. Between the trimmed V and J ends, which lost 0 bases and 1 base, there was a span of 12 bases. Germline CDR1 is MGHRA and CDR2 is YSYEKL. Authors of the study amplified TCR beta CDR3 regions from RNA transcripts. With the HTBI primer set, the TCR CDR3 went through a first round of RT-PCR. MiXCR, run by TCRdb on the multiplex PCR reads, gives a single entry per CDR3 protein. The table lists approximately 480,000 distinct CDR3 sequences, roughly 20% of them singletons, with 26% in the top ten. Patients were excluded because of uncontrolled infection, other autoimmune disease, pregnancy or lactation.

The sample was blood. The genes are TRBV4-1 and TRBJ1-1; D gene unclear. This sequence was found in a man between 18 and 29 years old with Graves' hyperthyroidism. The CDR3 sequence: CASSQDLPAGNTEAFF. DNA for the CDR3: TGCGCCAGCAGCCAAGATCTTCCAGCGGGGAACACTGAAGCTTTCTTT.